A single sample gave rise to the 32 T cell receptor beta chains below, sequenced in a study of T-cell reconstitution after alpha-beta-depleted transplantation in children. The library targeted TCRbeta and was prepared with unique molecular identifiers. TCRdb passed the PCR reads through MiXCR, listing each CDR3 protein once. The table includes about 540,000 distinct CDR3 sequences, roughly 18% detected once. This sample comprised PBMCs from the stem cell graft donor, obtained from the stem cell graft. The receptors were sampled from a human donor who donated a stem cell graft to a child with acute lymphoblastic leukemia.

The chain has TRBV6-1 and TRBJ1-2; 8 nucleotides align to TRBD1. This CDR3 region has 15 residues. With V trimmed by 6 bases and J by 6 bases, 12 bases remained unmatched. Germline assignment: CDR1 MNHNS and CDR2 SASEGT. CDR3 DNA: TGTGCCAGCAGGGCTCTCCCAGGGGGCGCGGATGGCTACACCTTC. It codes for CASRALPGGADGYTF.

This clonotype showed up just a few times. The chain recombines TRBV4-1 with TRBJ1-2, with a weak D call TRBD1 (5 bases). Per the germline V gene, CDR1 is MGHRA and CDR2 is YSYEKL. The CDR3 extends over 14 amino acids. Trimming cost V 2 bases and J 5 bases, with 12 bases left between them. The DNA of the CDR3 is TGCGCCAGCAGCCAACGGGGGGACTTTTATGGCTACACCTTC. Residues: CASSQRGDFYGYTF.

This clonotype was observed a handful of times. The chain uses TRBV20-1 and TRBJ2-3; 10 bases align to TRBD1. The J segment lost 4 bases and the V segment lost 6 bases, leaving 4 bases of the junction unmatched. CDR3 length equals 13 residues. Germline V CDR1 and CDR2: DFQATT, SNEGSKA (reference sequence). The CDR3 bases are TGCAGTGCCCGACAGGGGGCGTCAGATACGCAGTATTTT. Its translation: CSARQGASDTQYF.

The chain joins TRBV5-1 to TRBJ2-5; 9 bases map to TRBD2. The V and J ends lost 2 bases and 5 bases, in that order; junction bases with no gene match: 7. The CDR3 is made up of 15 amino acids. Germline loops: CDR1 SGHRS, CDR2 YFSETQ. The CDR3 region is CASSFFSGSVETQYF. CDR3 coding DNA: TGCGCCAGCAGCTTCTTTAGCGGGAGTGTGGAGACCCAGTACTTC.

CDR3 nucleotide sequence: TGTGCCAGCAGCGTTCTAGCGGGAGGGGTCGAGCAGTACTTC. Amino acid sequence: CASSVLAGGVEQYF. The V call is TRBV6-1, the J call TRBJ2-7; 12 bases are a match to TRBD2. CDR3 length: 14 amino acids. Germline V gene data show CDR1 as MNHNS and CDR2 as SASEGT. Trimming cost V 6 bases and J 6 bases; bases outside gene matches: 6.

This clonotype has a count of ten or more. The J gene is TRBJ2-3, the V gene TRBV29-1; no definite D call. This CDR3 is built from 10 residues. Germline CDR1 SQVTM, CDR2 ANQGSEA. Trimming took 6 bases from V and 2 from J, leaving 3 bases between them. DNA for the CDR3: TGCAGCGTAACCACAGATACGCAGTATTTT. Amino acid sequence: CSVTTDTQYF.

This clonotype was seen more than once but under ten times. The rearrangement joins TRBV6-6 to TRBJ2-7; 10 bases map to TRBD1. The CDR3 extends over 15 amino acids. Per germline, CDR1 MNHNY and CDR2 SVGAGI (reference sequence). J gave up 7 bases and V 8 bases, and 14 bases lay outside the gene matches. The CDR3, as DNA: TGTGCCAGCTCCAGACCCGGGACAGGGGTTCGAGAGCAGTACTTC. This sequence encodes CASSRPGTGVREQYF.

As regards this clonotype: A much larger clone lies one base from this, so it may be a read error. V gene TRBV12-3 or TRBV12-4 combines with J gene TRBJ2-7, with D unresolved. This CDR3 has 13 amino acids. The CDR3 reads CASSLEAAYERYF. CDR3 in DNA: TGTGCCAGCAGTTTAGAGGCAGCCTACGAGCGGTACTTC.

V gene TRBV5-5 combines with J gene TRBJ2-2, with 8 nucleotides matching TRBD1. From germline, CDR1 is SGHKS and CDR2 YYEKEE (reference sequence). The CDR3 has 18 residues. With 2 bases clipped from V and 0 bases from J, the junction kept 9 bases outside the gene matches. Here the CDR3 reads CASSLQGVTLTNTGELFF. CDR3 sequence (DNA): TGTGCCAGCAGCTTACAGGGGGTTACCCTTACGAACACCGGGGAGCTGTTTTTT.

The V call is TRBV2, the J call TRBJ2-1, with 14 bases aligning to TRBD2. The CDR3 runs 17 residues. Germline assignment: CDR1 SNHLY and CDR2 FYNNEI. Trimming cost V 6 bases and J 2 bases; bases outside gene matches: 6. The CDR3 DNA reads as TGTGCCAGCAGACGCGGACTAGCGGGAGGTACCTACAATGAGCAGTTCTTC. Its translation: CASRRGLAGGTYNEQFF.

The chain links TRBV29-1 to TRBJ2-7, with a weak D call TRBD2 (6 bases). CDR1 and CDR2 from the germline V gene are SQVTM and ANQGSEA. V dropped 7 bases and J dropped 0 bases, with 13 bases sitting between them. This CDR3 comprises 13 residues. DNA of the CDR3: TGCAGCGCCGGGACTCAGGTCTCCTACGAGCAGTACTTC. Amino acids: CSAGTQVSYEQYF.

Only a few counts were recorded for this clonotype. The CDR3 here is CASSLASLRSGELFF. The CDR3 DNA reads as TGTGCCAGCAGCTTAGCCTCCTTACGCTCCGGGGAGCTGTTTTTT. The chain employs TRBV7-9 and TRBJ2-2; D is undetermined. Germline lookup yields CDR1 SEHNR and CDR2 FQNEAQ (reference sequence). The ends were cut back, 0 bases at V and 6 bases at J, with 11 bases in the middle. This CDR3 is 15 amino acids long.

The chain has TRBV5-1 and TRBJ2-7, with 7 nucleotides matching TRBD1. The CDR3 sequence is 13 residues long. Germline-derived CDR1 and CDR2 are SGHRS and YFSETQ. The trim removed 2 bases at V and 7 bases at J, leaving 6 bases unmatched. Here the CDR3 reads CASSFQQGREQYF. The CDR3 nucleotides read TGCGCCAGCAGCTTCCAACAGGGGCGAGAGCAGTACTTC.

This clonotype was seen a handful of times. V usage is TRBV29-1 and J usage is TRBJ2-5; D is unclear. The CDR3 is 16 residues long. CDR1 and CDR2 from the germline V gene are SQVTM and ANQGSEA. Deletions cut 3 bases from V and 4 bases from J, with 21 bases between. This CDR3 reads CSVDGYSPGTGETQYF. The CDR3 coding sequence is TGCAGCGTTGACGGATACTCACCGGGCACGGGAGAGACCCAGTACTTC.

This clonotype was counted between two and nine times. This chain joins TRBV3-1 and TRBJ2-1; D gene unclear. CDR1 LGHDT and CDR2 YNNKEL come from the germline V gene (reference sequence). This CDR3 is built from 16 residues. The germline V and J ends were trimmed by 4 bases and 0 bases, with 13 bases remaining between them. The chain's CDR3 is CASSLNQDSSYNEQFF. In nucleotides, the CDR3 is TGTGCCAGCAGCCTTAATCAGGATAGCTCCTACAATGAGCAGTTCTTC.

The rearrangement links TRBV9 to TRBJ2-1, with D tentatively TRBD2 (5 bases). This CDR3 has 15 residues. Germline CDR1 reads SGDLS; CDR2 reads YYNGEE. With 0 bases removed from V and 4 bases from J, the gap between germline ends came to 11 bases. CDR3 residues: CASSVATGDYNEQFF. The CDR3 DNA sequence: TGTGCCAGCAGCGTAGCTACCGGGGATTACAATGAGCAGTTCTTC.

The chain has TRBV12-3 or TRBV12-4 and TRBJ1-2; D ambiguous. Between the trimmed V and J ends, which lost 0 bases and 3 bases, there was a span of 5 bases. The CDR3 has 13 amino acids. The CDR3 nucleotides are TGTGCCAGCAGTTTAGCCAAAGACTATGGCTACACCTTC. It is translated as CASSLAKDYGYTF.

A few counts support this clonotype. This chain joins TRBV24-1 and TRBJ2-1; no definite D call. This CDR3 is 14 amino acids long. The germline V and J ends were trimmed by 4 bases and 7 bases, with 13 bases remaining between them. Germline assignment: CDR1 KGHDR and CDR2 SFDVKD. The CDR3 DNA follows: TGTGCCACCAGTGAATCGGAACCTATGAATGAGCAGTTCTTC. Protein: CATSESEPMNEQFF.

The chain combines TRBV29-1 with TRBJ1-1, with 8 positions matching TRBD1. This CDR3 is built from 12 residues. Germline assignment: CDR1 SQVTM and CDR2 ANQGSEA. The junction had 7 bases not matched to a gene; V was cut back by 7 bases and J by 6 bases. The CDR3 loop reads CSAPGQGPEAFF. The DNA for the CDR3 is TGCAGCGCACCCGGACAGGGCCCTGAAGCTTTCTTT.

This rearrangement joins TRBV11-2 to TRBJ2-1, with 10 bases matching TRBD2. V was pared by 1 base and J by 2 bases, with 2 bases of the junction left unmatched. There are 16 residues in the CDR3. Germline CDR1 and CDR2: SGHAT and FQNNGV. CDR3 sequence: CASSLVLAGPYNEQFF. Here the CDR3 DNA reads TGTGCCAGCAGCTTAGTACTAGCGGGACCCTACAATGAGCAGTTCTTC.

This clonotype was counted at least ten times. The CDR3 region has the DNA TGTGCCAGCAGTGACTCGGCGGATAACAATGAGCAGTTCTTC. It yields the protein CASSDSADNNEQFF. The chain links TRBV6-4 to TRBJ2-1, with no clear D. The CDR3 is made up of 14 amino acids. Between the trimmed V and J ends, which lost 0 bases and 5 bases, there was a span of 8 bases. CDR1 and CDR2 (germline): MRHNA, SNTAGT.

The V call is TRBV27, the J call TRBJ2-7, with D maybe TRBD2 (5 bases). The germline gives CDR1 MNHEY, CDR2 SMNVEV (reference sequence). The CDR3 covers 14 residues. Trimming removed 6 bases at V and 0 bases at J, with 12 bases between. The CDR3 DNA reads TGTGCCAGCAGCGGCGGGTTCATCTCCTACGAGCAGTACTTC. Protein: CASSGGFISYEQYF.

The sample holds a few counts of this clonotype. The genes are TRBV5-1 and TRBJ1-2; tentatively, D is TRBD1 (5 bases). This CDR3 comprises 14 residues. Trimming removed 2 bases at V and 5 bases at J, with 13 bases between. Germline CDR1 reads SGHRS; CDR2 reads YFSETQ. The CDR3 coding sequence is TGCGCCAGCAGCTTAACCGGGACCGCGTATGGCTACACCTTC. Its translation is CASSLTGTAYGYTF.

This chain joins TRBV12-3 or TRBV12-4 and TRBJ1-5; D gene unclear. This CDR3 region has 15 residues. Trimming removed 4 bases at V and 0 bases at J, with 10 bases between. The CDR3 reads CASSYEAASNQPQHF. The DNA for the CDR3 is TGTGCCAGCAGTTATGAGGCAGCTAGCAATCAGCCCCAGCATTTT.

This clonotype appeared a few times. This chain joins TRBV10-2 and TRBJ1-2; perhaps TRBD1 as D (5 bases). V was pared by 1 base and J by 2 bases, with 11 bases between. CDR1 is WSHSY and CDR2 is SAAADI in the germline V gene. This CDR3 region has 15 residues. CDR3: CASSEFEGWNYGYTF. In DNA form, the CDR3 reads TGCGCCAGCAGTGAGTTCGAGGGGTGGAACTATGGCTACACCTTC.

This clonotype turned up a few times. The rearrangement joins TRBV5-1 to TRBJ1-2, with 9 positions matching TRBD1. This CDR3 is built from 16 residues. Trimming at V came to 4 bases and at J to 2 bases, leaving 9 bases not matched to a gene. CDR1 is SGHRS, CDR2 YFSETQ, per germline. The CDR3 loop is CASSTGLQGANYGYTF. The DNA for the CDR3 is TGCGCCAGCAGCACGGGATTACAGGGGGCGAACTATGGCTACACCTTC.

The chain uses TRBV19 and TRBJ2-1; 11 bases map to TRBD2. Germline CDR1 is LNHDA and CDR2 is SQIVND (reference sequence). After removal of 2 bases from V and 4 bases from J, the junction contained 10 bases not matched to a gene. The CDR3 length is 18 residues. The CDR3 here is CASSILVTSGSLYNEQFF. The CDR3 DNA reads as TGTGCCAGTAGTATACTGGTCACTAGCGGGAGTTTATACAATGAGCAGTTCTTC.

The table lists this clonotype with a few counts. V is TRBV12-3 or TRBV12-4 and J is TRBJ2-1; 7 nucleotides match TRBD1. CDR3 length equals 14 residues. Trimming at V came to 6 bases and at J to 7 bases, leaving 9 bases not matched to a gene. The DNA for the CDR3 is TGTGCCAGCAGCGGGACAGTTCAGCTTAATGAGCAGTTCTTC. It is translated as CASSGTVQLNEQFF.

This clonotype was detected a few times. The V call is TRBV24-1, the J call TRBJ2-3; TRBD2 matches at 14 bases. Trimming at V came to 4 bases and at J to 2 bases, leaving 10 bases not matched to a gene. CDR1 is KGHDR and CDR2 is SFDVKD in the germline V gene. The CDR3 is 19 residues long. The chain's CDR3 is CATSDVGTSGSEITDTQYF. In DNA form, the CDR3 reads TGTGCCACCAGTGACGTCGGGACTAGCGGGAGCGAGATCACAGATACGCAGTATTTT.

The CDR3 reads CASSSPSLSAYEQYF. In DNA form, the CDR3 reads TGTGCCAGCAGTTCCCCCTCGCTGAGTGCCTACGAGCAGTACTTC. The chain has TRBV27 and TRBJ2-7; D call uncertain. Trimming removed 4 bases from V and 2 bases from J, with 15 bases in between. The CDR3 totals 15 residues. The germline gives CDR1 MNHEY, CDR2 SMNVEV (reference sequence).

This clonotype was found a few times. The chain combines TRBV5-8 with TRBJ1-5; no definite D call. The germline gives CDR1 SGHTS, CDR2 YDEGEE. V lost 0 bases and J lost 4, with 8 bases in between. The CDR3 extends over 14 amino acids. The CDR3: CASSLEVENQPQHF. The CDR3 nucleotides are TGTGCCAGCAGCTTGGAGGTAGAGAATCAGCCCCAGCATTTT.

This clonotype was found a few times. DNA for the CDR3: TGTGCCACCTCCCAAGGACTAGGCCCACCCGGTGAGCAGTTCTTC. This gives the protein CATSQGLGPPGEQFF. The V and J genes are TRBV3-1 and TRBJ2-1; TRBD2 aligns across 7 bases. From germline, CDR1 is LGHDT and CDR2 YNNKEL (reference sequence). Trimming removed 10 bases from V and 9 bases from J; junction bases left unmatched: 18. CDR3 length: 15 amino acids.